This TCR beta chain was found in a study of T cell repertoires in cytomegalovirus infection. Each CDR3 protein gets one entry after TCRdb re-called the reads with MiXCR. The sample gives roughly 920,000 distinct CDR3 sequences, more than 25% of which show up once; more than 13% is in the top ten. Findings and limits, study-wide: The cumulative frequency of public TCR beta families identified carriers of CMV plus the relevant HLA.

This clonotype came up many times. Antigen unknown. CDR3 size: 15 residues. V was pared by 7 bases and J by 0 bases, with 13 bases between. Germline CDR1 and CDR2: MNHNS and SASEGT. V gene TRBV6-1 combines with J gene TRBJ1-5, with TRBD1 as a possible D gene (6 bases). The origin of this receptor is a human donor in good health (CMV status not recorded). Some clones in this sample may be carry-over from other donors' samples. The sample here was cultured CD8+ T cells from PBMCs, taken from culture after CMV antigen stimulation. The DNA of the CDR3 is TGTGCCAGCACTCAAGGGGACATTAGCAATCAGCCCCAGCATTTT. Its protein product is CASTQGDISNQPQHF.